The rows below give T cell receptor beta chains drawn from one sample of a study of metastatic and nonmetastatic thyroid tumors. Using MiXCR, TCRdb reanalyzed the PCR reads. The data show about 24,000 clones, about 17% seen once. What was sequenced was adjacent normal tissue. These receptors all stem from a male donor with papillary thyroid cancer or a benign thyroid nodule (not recorded which). Some clones in this sample may be carry-over from other donors' samples. The CDR3 runs from the conserved cysteine through the conserved F or W.

v_gene: TRBV6-5
CDR3aa: CASIYSGTAYINQPQHF

v_gene: TRBV19
CDR3aa: CASSPLGGARVKGAFF

v_gene: TRBV12-3/TRBV12-4
CDR3aa: CASSYYSGNTIYF

v_gene: TRBV7-8
CDR3aa: CATGQQETQYF

v_gene: TRBV12-3/TRBV12-4
CDR3aa: CTSSLSGGEGTDTQYF

v_gene: TRBV5-5
CDR3aa: CASSYRVSYEQYF

v_gene: TRBV9
CDR3aa: CASSGGRSTGELFF

v_gene: TRBV11-1
CDR3aa: CASSLGGNVDTQYF

v_gene: TRBV9
CDR3aa: CASSPEAGSTDTQYF

v_gene: TRBV27
CDR3aa: CASSLVTGRNYEQYF

v_gene: TRBV30
CDR3aa: CAWSEGYGYTF

v_gene: TRBV27
CDR3aa: CASSPSGANVLTF

v_gene: TRBV20-1
CDR3aa: CSARDPAGRGDTQYF

v_gene: TRBV15
CDR3aa: CATSRMKGISNQPQNF

v_gene: TRBV2
CDR3aa: CASSDGAGDEQYF

v_gene: TRBV20-1
CDR3aa: CSASSDPVVSGANVLTF

v_gene: TRBV11-1
CDR3aa: CASSFGTGLQEQYF

v_gene: TRBV28
CDR3aa: CASSHNRVASETQYF

v_gene: TRBV3-1
CDR3aa: CASSPRVDGEKTQYF

v_gene: TRBV7-9
CDR3aa: CASSLAGGDNEQFF

v_gene: TRBV5-4
CDR3aa: CASTRGANTEAFF

v_gene: TRBV7-2
CDR3aa: CASSFEGSRQETQYF

v_gene: TRBV7-2
CDR3aa: CASSLSEGRAGLGTSGRKNVQFF

v_gene: TRBV27
CDR3aa: CASSTPGLSTYTQYF

v_gene: TRBV5-1
CDR3aa: CASSLKGPGLAGTDTQYF